These 31 T cell receptor beta chains share one sample of origin, sequenced in a study of blood T cell repertoires in COVID-19 (dated by TCRdb to the early 2020s). Libraries were built with the immunoSEQ multiplex PCR assay. This immuneACCESS table, as held by TCRdb, lists in-frame sequences with V and J called but not all clones. Of the missing ones, under half trace to an unresolved V gene in checked studies; the others have no known cause. The sample yields over 200,000 clones; 80% to 90% were counted once. The ten largest clonotypes hold roughly 18% of the sample. Sequenced: peripheral blood. Every receptor here comes from a woman of 80 years or more with active or convalescent COVID-19.

This clone was seen more than once but under ten times. The chain joins TRBV19 to TRBJ2-1; 10 bases agree with TRBD2. After removal of 1 base from V and 7 bases from J, the junction contained 10 bases not matched to a gene. The V gene's germline CDR1 is LNHDA and CDR2 SQIVND (reference sequence). This CDR3 comprises 17 residues. The CDR3 reads CASSIVPPAGGFNEQFF. CDR3 DNA: TGTGCCAGTAGTATAGTCCCCCCAGCGGGGGGGTTTAATGAGCAGTTCTTC.

The chain is built from TRBV18 and TRBJ1-1; 7 positions agree with TRBD1. With V trimmed by 0 bases and J by 8 bases, 12 bases remained unmatched. There are 16 residues in the CDR3. Germline values: CDR1 KGHSH, CDR2 LQKENI. Here the CDR3 reads CASSPPLSKGQEEAFF. The CDR3 DNA sequence: TGTGCCAGCTCACCACCACTCTCGAAAGGACAGGAAGAAGCTTTCTTT.

This chain joins TRBV5-1 and TRBJ1-6; TRBD1 matches at 11 bases. The CDR3 extends over 17 amino acids. Trimming removed 4 bases from V and 5 bases from J; junction bases left unmatched: 8. Germline CDR1 is SGHRS and CDR2 is YFSETQ. The CDR3: CASSRTGGFSDNSPLHF. The CDR3 DNA reads as TGCGCCAGCAGCCGGACAGGGGGCTTCAGCGATAATTCACCCCTCCACTTT.

The chain combines TRBV29-1 with TRBJ2-7, with D possibly matching TRBD1 (5 bases). Germline V CDR1 and CDR2: SQVTM, ANQGSEA. The CDR3 loop spans 13 amino acids. Trimming shortened V by 7 bases and J by 7 bases, and 20 bases separated the two germline ends. In DNA form, the CDR3 reads TGCAGCGCAGGAAGAGAGCAGGGTAATGAGCAGTACTTC. Protein sequence: CSAGREQGNEQYF.

This clone was found once. V usage is TRBV19 and J usage is TRBJ1-6, with D possibly TRBD1 on 5 matching bases. Germline V CDR1 and CDR2: LNHDA, SQIVND (reference sequence). The V and J ends lost 4 bases and 7 bases respectively, with 11 bases between them. CDR3 length: 14 amino acids. The DNA for the CDR3 is TGTGCCAGTAGTACCATGGGGGGAAATTCACCCCTCCACTTT. Its translation is CASSTMGGNSPLHF.

The gene calls are TRBV5-6 and TRBJ1-6, with 7 nucleotides matching TRBD1. V shed 7 bases, J shed 0 bases, and the junction held 10 bases outside the gene matches. This CDR3 is 17 amino acids long. The germline V gene encodes CDR1 SGHDT and CDR2 YYEEEE. The DNA for the CDR3 is TGTGCCAGCGGGGGCACAGGGGAGAGCTCCTATAATTCACCCCTCCACTTT. This translates into CASGGTGESSYNSPLHF.

This clone was observed a few times. The CDR3 DNA follows: TGTGCCAGCAGCCAAGAGGTGGGGCAGGGCCATCAGCCCCAGCATTTT. The encoded protein is CASSQEVGQGHQPQHF. The chain is built from TRBV4-2 and TRBJ1-5, with a tentative D call TRBD1 (5 bases). The V gene's germline CDR1 is LGHNA and CDR2 YNFKEQ. The CDR3 consists of 16 residues. V lost 0 bases and J 5 bases, leaving 14 bases between the germline ends.

The rearrangement uses TRBV4-2 and TRBJ1-3; D is perhaps TRBD1 (5 bases). The CDR3 sequence is 16 residues long. Trimming shortened V by 3 bases and J by 0 bases, and 12 bases separated the two germline ends. Germline V gives CDR1 LGHNA, CDR2 YNFKEQ. CDR3 region: CASSQPGGSSGNTIYF. The CDR3 DNA sequence: TGTGCCAGCAGCCAGCCCGGGGGGAGCTCTGGAAACACCATATATTTT.

The genes are TRBV7-4 and TRBJ1-5; possible D gene TRBD1, 6 bases. The CDR3 has 15 residues. CDR1 is SGHVT, CDR2 SQSDAQ, per germline. With 1 base removed from V and 2 bases from J, the gap between germline ends came to 9 bases. The CDR3 loop is CASSLDREGNQPQHF. The DNA of the CDR3 is TGTGCCAGCAGCTTAGACAGGGAAGGCAATCAGCCCCAGCATTTT.

The genes are TRBV12-3 or TRBV12-4 and TRBJ1-2, with a possible D match to TRBD1 (5 bases). Trimming took 1 base from V and 7 from J, leaving 10 bases between them. CDR3 length equals 13 residues. The CDR3 protein is CASSLERGGGYTF. In DNA form, the CDR3 reads TGTGCCAGCAGTTTAGAGAGGGGAGGTGGCTACACCTTC.

The genes are TRBV5-6 and TRBJ2-7; TRBD1 matches at 9 bases. This CDR3 region has 13 residues. The J segment lost 10 bases and the V segment lost 4 bases, leaving 9 bases of the junction unmatched. CDR1 is SGHDT and CDR2 is YYEEEE in the germline V gene. This CDR3 is CASSRGTGQKQYF. The DNA for the CDR3 is TGTGCCAGCAGCCGGGGGACAGGGCAAAAACAGTACTTC.

This clone was seen just once. The chain couples TRBV29-1 to TRBJ1-1, with D possibly TRBD1 on 6 matching bases. V lost 6 bases and J lost 5, with 13 bases in between. Germline lookup yields CDR1 SQVTM and CDR2 ANQGSEA. This CDR3 contains 12 residues. The CDR3 DNA sequence: TGCAGCGTCGCAGGGGTTACGACTGAAGCTTTCTTT. The encoded protein is CSVAGVTTEAFF.

V gene TRBV4-2 combines with J gene TRBJ2-1; 11 nucleotides match TRBD2. Germline trimming cut 4 bases from V and 5 bases from J; bases unmatched to any gene: 7. Germline lookup yields CDR1 LGHNA and CDR2 YNFKEQ. The CDR3 length is 16 residues. CDR3 amino acids: CASSPGVAGGDNEQFF. CDR3 nucleotides: TGTGCCAGCAGCCCCGGGGTAGCGGGGGGGGACAATGAGCAGTTCTTC.

The gene calls are TRBV28 and TRBJ2-5; 9 bases are a match to TRBD1. CDR3 length: 17 residues. Trimming took 3 bases from V and 5 from J; bases not matched to a gene: 13. In germline, CDR1 is MDHEN, CDR2 SYDVKM. The chain's CDR3 is CASSLRRGTGFEETQYF. The CDR3 coding sequence is TGTGCCAGCAGTTTGCGTCGGGGGACAGGGTTCGAGGAGACCCAGTACTTC.

The V call is TRBV2, the J call TRBJ1-1; the D gene is possibly TRBD1 (5 bases). CDR3 size: 14 residues. The V and J ends lost 3 bases and 8 bases respectively, with 16 bases between them. Germline CDR1 and CDR2: SNHLY and FYNNEI. The CDR3 DNA is TGTGCCAGCAGTGACAGGGCCGGGGGTACCGAAGCTTTCTTT. This sequence encodes CASSDRAGGTEAFF.

The V call is TRBV28, the J call TRBJ2-6; 7 bases are shared with TRBD1. With V trimmed by 5 bases and J by 4 bases, 5 bases remained unmatched. Germline-derived CDR1 and CDR2 are MDHEN and SYDVKM. CDR3 length equals 15 residues. CDR3 loop: CASSATGAGANVLTF. DNA of the CDR3: TGTGCCAGCAGTGCAACAGGGGCCGGGGCCAACGTCCTGACTTTC.

The chain employs TRBV5-1 and TRBJ2-1, with 9 positions matching TRBD2. CDR3 length: 15 residues. Germline trimming cut 4 bases from V and 9 bases from J; bases unmatched to any gene: 11. The germline V gene has CDR1 SGHRS and CDR2 YFSETQ. CDR3 loop: CASSPQGLAGGEQFF. CDR3 nucleotides: TGCGCCAGCAGCCCCCAGGGACTAGCAGGCGGTGAGCAGTTCTTC.

CDR3 bases: TGTGCCAGCAGCTTGACCGGGACAGCCAACGCCGGGGAGCAGTTCTTC. Its translation: CASSLTGTANAGEQFF. The chain employs TRBV7-2 and TRBJ2-1, with 7 bases fitting TRBD1. Germline V gene data show CDR1 as SGHTA and CDR2 as FQGNSA. The length of the CDR3 is 16 residues. Trimming cost V 3 bases and J 10 bases; bases outside gene matches: 15.

This clone showed up just once. V gene TRBV12-3 or TRBV12-4 combines with J gene TRBJ1-5; no definite D call. The V gene lost 4 bases and the J gene lost 10 bases, with 11 bases spanning the gap. This CDR3 comprises 12 residues. CDR3 DNA: TGTGCCAGCAGTTCGCCGCCGGGACCCCAGCATTTT. Translated, it gives CASSSPPGPQHF.

This chain's CDR3 is CASSTGGLGYTF. The CDR3 DNA is TGTGCCAGCAGTACAGGGGGCCTTGGCTACACCTTC. The rearrangement uses TRBV7-9 and TRBJ1-2; 9 positions agree with TRBD1. The germline V gene has CDR1 SEHNR and CDR2 FQNEAQ (reference sequence). J lost 7 bases, V lost 6 bases, and 3 bases had no gene match. This CDR3 comprises 12 residues.

The chain has TRBV15 and TRBJ1-5, with 7 nucleotides matching TRBD1. The CDR3 runs to 16 residues. From germline, CDR1 is LNHNV and CDR2 YYDKDF (reference sequence). V was clipped by 3 bases and J by 6 bases; unmatched bases: 11. CDR3 DNA: TGTGCCACCAGCAGGCAGGTCAGGACAGGCAGTCAGCCCCAGCATTTT. Translation gives CATSRQVRTGSQPQHF.

The J gene is TRBJ1-2, the V gene TRBV5-1, with D maybe TRBD1 (6 bases). The germline V gene has CDR1 SGHRS and CDR2 YFSETQ. The V and J ends lost 0 bases and 4 bases respectively, with 10 bases between them. This CDR3 is built from 14 residues. In DNA form, the CDR3 reads TGCGCCAGCAGCTTGGATGCAGGGGTCTATGGCTACACCTTC. It encodes CASSLDAGVYGYTF.

The CDR3 nucleotides are TGTGCCAGCAGTCCAGCGGGGGGTACAGATACGCAGTATTTT. Translating it yields CASSPAGGTDTQYF. V and J are TRBV6-6 and TRBJ2-3, with TRBD2 matching over 9 bases. V lost 5 bases to trimming and J lost 3 bases; unmatched junction nucleotides: 3. In germline, CDR1 is MNHNY, CDR2 SVGAGI (reference sequence). This CDR3 has 14 residues.

This clone was found once. The V and J genes are TRBV7-2 and TRBJ2-3; 9 bases fit TRBD2. Trimming cost V 3 bases and J 2 bases; bases outside gene matches: 3. The CDR3 loop spans 15 amino acids. Germline lookup yields CDR1 SGHTA and CDR2 FQGNSA. CDR3 DNA: TGTGCCAGCAGCTTCGGCGGGGGGGCCACAGATACGCAGTATTTT. Protein: CASSFGGGATDTQYF.

The chain carries TRBV27 and TRBJ2-7; the D gene is possibly TRBD2 (7 bases). V was clipped by 3 bases and J by 5 bases, with 17 bases between them. The germline CDR1 and CDR2 sequences are MNHEY and SMNVEV (reference sequence). There are 15 residues in the CDR3. The CDR3 spells CASSFGRGGRDEQYF. The DNA for the CDR3 is TGTGCCAGCAGTTTTGGTCGCGGGGGCCGAGACGAGCAGTACTTC.

The genes are TRBV7-9 and TRBJ1-6; D is undetermined. V lost 5 bases and J lost 7, with 6 bases in between. Per germline, CDR1 SEHNR and CDR2 FQNEAQ (reference sequence). The CDR3 sequence is 12 residues long. CDR3 DNA: TGTGCCAGCAGCCGCGAAAATTCACCCCTCCACTTT. This codes for CASSRENSPLHF.

In this sample, this clone turned up once. The CDR3 DNA follows: TGCAGCGTTTTAGCGGGAGCTCCCTCTGGGGCCAACGTCCTGACTTTC. Its translation is CSVLAGAPSGANVLTF. The chain is built from TRBV29-1 and TRBJ2-6; TRBD2 matches 9 bases. This CDR3 is built from 16 residues. Per the germline V gene, CDR1 is SQVTM and CDR2 is ANQGSEA. V was pared by 5 bases and J by 0 bases, with 5 bases of the junction left unmatched.

The chain combines TRBV12-5 with TRBJ2-7; a possible D gene is TRBD2 (6 bases). The CDR3 runs to 13 residues. V was trimmed by 5 bases and J by 2 bases, leaving 10 bases between them. CDR1 and CDR2 from the germline V gene are LGHNT and FRNRAP. Here the CDR3 DNA reads TGTGCTAGTGGTCCAAGGACTACCTACGAGCAGTACTTC. It specifies CASGPRTTYEQYF.

V gene TRBV24-1 combines with J gene TRBJ2-7; no clear D gene. The CDR3 length is 11 residues. The V gene lost 4 bases and the J gene lost 6 bases, with 6 bases spanning the gap. Germline CDR1 and CDR2: KGHDR and SFDVKD. The CDR3 region is CATSDSREQYF. The CDR3 DNA reads TGTGCCACCAGTGACTCCCGCGAGCAGTACTTC.

This clone appeared a few times. The CDR3 DNA is TGTGCCAGCAGCCCAGGACCGGGGCGGGGCACCGGGGAGCTGTTTTTT. As protein: CASSPGPGRGTGELFF. The rearrangement uses TRBV5-6 and TRBJ2-2, with a tentative D call TRBD2 (6 bases). This CDR3 is 16 amino acids long. Germline V gene data show CDR1 as SGHDT and CDR2 as YYEEEE. The ends were cut back, 4 bases at V and 4 bases at J, with 17 bases in the middle. Based on the CDR3 plus reference TRBV5-6 and TRBJ2-2, the full variable domain is DAGVTQSPTHLIKTRGQQVTLRCSPKSGHDTVSWYQQALGQGPQFIFQYYEEEERQRGNFPDRFSGHQFPNYSSELNVNALLLGDSALYLCASSPGPGRGTGELFFGEGSRLTVL.

CDR3 sequence: CASSFGTGDYNEQFF. The CDR3 nucleotides read TGTGCCAGCAGTTTTGGGACAGGGGATTACAATGAGCAGTTCTTC. V gene TRBV27 combines with J gene TRBJ2-1; 10 nucleotides line up with TRBD1. Germline values: CDR1 MNHEY, CDR2 SMNVEV (reference sequence). V trimming: 3 bases; J trimming: 4 bases; junction bases outside the gene matches: 3. This CDR3 comprises 15 residues.